This is a list of T cell receptor beta chains from one sample in a study of CD8 T cells in Susac syndrome. MiXCR was run by TCRdb on the immunoSEQ multiplex PCR reads, yielding one entry per CDR3 protein. The profile shows approximately 200,000 distinct CDR3 sequences, 90% to 95% of them singletons. Sequences were obtained from CD4+ T cells from PBMCs. The receptor source for this set is a human donor with multiple sclerosis. Each CDR3 is given with its conserved first and last residue. Each record gives: CDR3 protein, CDR3 DNA, J gene, V gene, D gene, clone size. D genes are given only for firm matches. Only some rows state a clone size, as once, few, many or a class for expanded clones.

CASSYGPGQPAEKLFF	TGTGCCAGCAGTTACGGTCCGGGACAGCCGGCTGAAAAACTGTTTTTT	TRBJ1-4	TRBV6-5	TRBD1	-
CASSLDSYGYTF	TGTGCCAGCAGTTTAGACAGCTATGGCTACACCTTC	TRBJ1-2	TRBV5-4	-	few
CASSPHTYPEQFF	TGCGCCAGCAGCCCCCACACTTATCCTGAGCAGTTCTTC	TRBJ2-1	TRBV4-1	-	-
CASSLSTLETQYF	TGTGCCAGCAGCTTATCGACCCTAGAGACCCAGTACTTC	TRBJ2-5	TRBV7-3	-	-
CATGTLGETQYF	TGTGCCACGGGGACCCTCGGAGAGACCCAGTACTTC	TRBJ2-5	TRBV12-3/TRBV12-4	-	once
CASSPHGSTEDTQYF	TGCGCCAGCAGCCCGCACGGGAGTACCGAAGATACGCAGTATTTT	TRBJ2-3	TRBV5-1	-	-
CASSVEVAGFGDEQFF	TGTGCCAGCAGCGTAGAGGTGGCAGGGTTTGGCGATGAGCAGTTCTTC	TRBJ2-1	TRBV9	-	-
CASSFGEEFHEQYF	TGCGCCAGCAGCTTTGGGGAGGAATTTCACGAGCAGTACTTC	TRBJ2-7	TRBV5-1	-	-
CASSGEAPYEQYF	TGTGCCAGCAGTGGAGAGGCCCCGTACGAGCAGTACTTC	TRBJ2-7	TRBV6-1	-	once
CSARDLGLAHYNEQFF	TGCAGTGCTAGAGATTTGGGACTAGCGCACTACAATGAGCAGTTCTTC	TRBJ2-1	TRBV20-1	TRBD2	-
CASSLRNTGELFF	TGTGCCAGCAGCCTCCGGAACACCGGGGAGCTGTTTTTT	TRBJ2-2	TRBV5-4	-	-
CASTKMAGSSYEQYF	TGCGCCAGCACTAAGATGGCGGGGTCTTCCTACGAGCAGTACTTC	TRBJ2-7	TRBV10-2	-	-
CASGKEFNKTQYF	TGTGCCAGCGGTAAAGAGTTTAATAAGACCCAGTACTTC	TRBJ2-5	TRBV2	-	-
CASSPVRGANVLTF	TGTGCCAGCAGCCCAGTCAGGGGAGCCAACGTCCTGACTTTC	TRBJ2-6	TRBV7-9	-	-
CATSTGGQGAGQPQHF	TGTGCCACCAGCACGGGGGGACAGGGGGCAGGTCAGCCCCAGCATTTT	TRBJ1-5	TRBV15	TRBD1	-
CASSQEHSPLHF	TGTGCCAGCAGCCAAGAGCACTCACCCCTCCACTTT	TRBJ1-6	TRBV14	-	-
CASSQRAAREQYF	TGTGCCAGCAGCCAAAGAGCCGCCCGAGAGCAGTACTTC	TRBJ2-7	TRBV3-1	-	-
CSVSSGTTDTQYF	TGCAGCGTTTCCTCCGGGACCACAGATACGCAGTATTTT	TRBJ2-3	TRBV29-1	-	-
CASSVGEQTNQPQHF	TGTGCCAGCAGCGTAGGGGAACAGACCAATCAGCCCCAGCATTTT	TRBJ1-5	TRBV9	-	-
CSARRTGGLETQYF	TGCAGTGCTCGGCGGACAGGAGGGTTGGAGACCCAGTACTTC	TRBJ2-5	TRBV20-1	-	-
CAWSLPATEAFF	TGTGCCTGGAGTCTCCCGGCGACTGAAGCTTTCTTT	TRBJ1-1	TRBV30	-	-
CASRTGGIIGGRVPGNEQFF	TGTGCCAGCAGGACGGGTGGGATTATAGGAGGTCGTGTTCCTGGAAATGAGCAGTTCTTC	TRBJ2-1	TRBV6-1	-	-
CASSGQYQETQYF	TGTGCCTCCTCTGGACAGTACCAAGAGACCCAGTACTTC	TRBJ2-5	TRBV15	-	-
CSARQDTNAGELFF	TGCAGTGCTAGGCAGGACACGAACGCCGGGGAGCTGTTTTTT	TRBJ2-2	TRBV20-1	-	once
CAWSAYNDRWKNTEAFF	TGTGCCTGGAGTGCCTACAATGACAGATGGAAGAACACTGAAGCTTTCTTT	TRBJ1-1	TRBV30	-	-
CASRRTGASQETQYF	TGCGCCAGTCGGCGGACAGGAGCCTCCCAAGAGACCCAGTACTTC	TRBJ2-5	TRBV5-1	TRBD1	-
CASSRTLNTEAFF	TGTGCCAGCAGCCGGACGTTGAACACTGAAGCTTTCTTT	TRBJ1-1	TRBV9	-	-
CASSFVPSGTGNSPLHF	TGTGCCAGCAGTTTTGTCCCGTCGGGGACAGGAAATTCACCCCTCCACTTT	TRBJ1-6	TRBV27	TRBD1	-
CASSPPGLVDNEQFF	TGTGCCAGCTCACCACCGGGCCTAGTTGACAATGAGCAGTTCTTC	TRBJ2-1	TRBV18	-	-
CASSDSGSGANVLTF	TGTGCCAGCAGTGATAGCGGCTCTGGGGCCAACGTCCTGACTTTC	TRBJ2-6	TRBV25-1	-	-
CASSQGLGGNIQYF	TGTGCCAGCAGCCAGGGACTCGGGGGGAACATTCAGTACTTC	TRBJ2-4	TRBV7-3	TRBD2	-